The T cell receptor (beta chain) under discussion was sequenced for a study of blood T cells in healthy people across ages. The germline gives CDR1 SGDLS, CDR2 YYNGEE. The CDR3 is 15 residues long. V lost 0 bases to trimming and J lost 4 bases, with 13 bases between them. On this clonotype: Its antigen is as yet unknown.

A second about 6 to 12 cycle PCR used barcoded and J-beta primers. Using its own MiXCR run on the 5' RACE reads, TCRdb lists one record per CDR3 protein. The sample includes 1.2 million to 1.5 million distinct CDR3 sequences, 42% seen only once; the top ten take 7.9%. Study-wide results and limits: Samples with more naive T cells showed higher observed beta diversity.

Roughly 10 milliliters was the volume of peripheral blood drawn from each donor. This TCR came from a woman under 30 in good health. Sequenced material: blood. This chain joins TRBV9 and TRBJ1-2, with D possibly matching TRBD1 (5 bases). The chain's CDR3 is CASSVAGDFRYGYTF. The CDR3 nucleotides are TGTGCCAGCAGCGTAGCCGGGGACTTCCGCTATGGCTACACCTTC.